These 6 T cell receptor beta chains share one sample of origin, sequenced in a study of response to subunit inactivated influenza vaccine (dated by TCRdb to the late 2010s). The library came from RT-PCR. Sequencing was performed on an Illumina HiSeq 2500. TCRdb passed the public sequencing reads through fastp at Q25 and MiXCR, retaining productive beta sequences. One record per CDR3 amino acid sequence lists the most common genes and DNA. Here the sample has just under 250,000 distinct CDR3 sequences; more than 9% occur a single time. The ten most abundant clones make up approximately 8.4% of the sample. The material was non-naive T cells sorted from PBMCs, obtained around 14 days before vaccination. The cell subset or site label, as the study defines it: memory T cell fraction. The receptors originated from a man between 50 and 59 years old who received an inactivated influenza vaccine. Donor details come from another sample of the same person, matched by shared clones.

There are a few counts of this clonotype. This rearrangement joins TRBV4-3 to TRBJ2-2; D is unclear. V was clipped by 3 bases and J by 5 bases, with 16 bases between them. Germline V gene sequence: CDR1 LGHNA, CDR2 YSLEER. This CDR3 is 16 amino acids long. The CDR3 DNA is TGCGCCAGCAGCCAGAACTTGAATAGGGCGACCGGGGAGCTGTTTTTT. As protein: CASSQNLNRATGELFF.

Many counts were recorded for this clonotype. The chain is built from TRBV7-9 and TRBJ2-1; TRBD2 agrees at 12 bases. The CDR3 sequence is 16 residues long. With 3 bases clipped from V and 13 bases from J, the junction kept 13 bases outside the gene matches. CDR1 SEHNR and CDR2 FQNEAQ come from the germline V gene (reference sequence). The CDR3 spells CASSFDVRPSGGVQFF. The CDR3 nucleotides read TGTGCCAGCAGCTTTGATGTTCGTCCTAGCGGGGGGGTACAGTTCTTC.

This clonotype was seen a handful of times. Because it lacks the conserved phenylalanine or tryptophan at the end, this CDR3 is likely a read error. CDR3 bases: TGTGCCAGCAGTTACTCCAGACTAGCGGGATCCTACAATGAGCAGTTCCTC. Amino acids: CASSYSRLAGSYNEQFL. V and J are TRBV6-5 and TRBJ2-1; 11 positions match TRBD2. CDR3 length equals 17 residues. V shed 0 bases and J 1 base; nucleotides not matched to a gene: 2. Germline V gene data show CDR1 as MNHEY and CDR2 as SVGAGI.

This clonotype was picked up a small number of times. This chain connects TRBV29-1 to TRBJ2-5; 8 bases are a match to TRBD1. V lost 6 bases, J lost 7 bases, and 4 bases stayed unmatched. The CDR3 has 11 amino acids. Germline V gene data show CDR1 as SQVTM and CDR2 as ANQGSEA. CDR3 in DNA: TGCAGCGTAGTTACAGGGGGGACCCAGTACTTC. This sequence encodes CSVVTGGTQYF.

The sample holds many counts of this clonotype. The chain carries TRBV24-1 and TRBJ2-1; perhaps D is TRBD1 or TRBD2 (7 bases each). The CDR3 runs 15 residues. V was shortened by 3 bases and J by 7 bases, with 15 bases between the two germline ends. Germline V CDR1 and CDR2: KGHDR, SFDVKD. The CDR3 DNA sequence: TGTGCCACCAGTGATCCCCGACAGGGAGGGAATGAGCAGTTCTTC. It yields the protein CATSDPRQGGNEQFF.

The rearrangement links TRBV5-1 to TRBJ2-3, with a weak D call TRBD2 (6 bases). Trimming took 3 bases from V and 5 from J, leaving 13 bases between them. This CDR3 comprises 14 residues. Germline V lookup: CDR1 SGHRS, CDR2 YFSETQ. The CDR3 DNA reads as TGCGCCAGCAGCTCGGGACTCGACGGAGATACGCAGTATTTT. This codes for CASSSGLDGDTQYF.